This T cell receptor (beta chain) came from a study of T cells after yellow fever vaccination. Study findings and constraints: Reappearance after the booster was seen for most primary-vaccination clones, at 96% CD4 and about 90% CD8.

J gave up 3 bases and V 4 bases, and 2 bases lay outside the gene matches. The CDR3 has 13 residues. CDR1 and CDR2 (germline): SNHLY, FYNNEI. TCRdb re-derived calls from the 5' RACE reads in MiXCR, one entry per CDR3 protein. The table has 250,000 to 300,000 distinct CDR3 sequences, about 5% seen once. This clonotype was recorded many times. The antigen is undetermined. The sequences come from CD4+ T cells sorted from PBMCs, collected on the day of the yellow fever booster vaccination. The chain combines TRBV2 with TRBJ2-7; 8 bases agree with TRBD1. The receptor's source is a man younger than 35 who received the YFV17D yellow fever vaccine. CDR3 sequence reads: CASSGQGLYEQYF. Written as DNA, the CDR3 is TGTGCCAGCAGTGGACAGGGGCTCTACGAGCAGTACTTC.